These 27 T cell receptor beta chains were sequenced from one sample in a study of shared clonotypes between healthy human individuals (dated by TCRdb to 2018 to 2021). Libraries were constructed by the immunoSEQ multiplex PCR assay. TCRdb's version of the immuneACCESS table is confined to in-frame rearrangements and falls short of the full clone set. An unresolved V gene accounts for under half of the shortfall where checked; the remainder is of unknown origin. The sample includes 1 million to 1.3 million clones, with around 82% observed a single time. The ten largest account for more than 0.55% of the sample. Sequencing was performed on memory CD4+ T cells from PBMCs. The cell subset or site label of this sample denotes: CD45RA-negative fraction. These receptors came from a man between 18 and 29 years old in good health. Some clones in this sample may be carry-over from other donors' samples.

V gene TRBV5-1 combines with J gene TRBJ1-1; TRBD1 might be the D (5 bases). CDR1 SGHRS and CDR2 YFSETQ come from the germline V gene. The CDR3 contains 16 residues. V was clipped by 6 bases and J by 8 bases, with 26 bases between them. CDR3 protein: CASTTSPGTLGMEAFF. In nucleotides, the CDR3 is TGCGCCAGCACCACATCCCCGGGGACCCTGGGAATGGAAGCTTTCTTT.

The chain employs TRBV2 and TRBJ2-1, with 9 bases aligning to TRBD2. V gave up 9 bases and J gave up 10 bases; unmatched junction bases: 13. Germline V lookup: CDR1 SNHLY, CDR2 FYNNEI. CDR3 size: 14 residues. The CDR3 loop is CARPQGIAGAEQFF. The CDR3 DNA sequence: TGTGCCAGGCCCCAGGGGATAGCGGGGGCAGAGCAGTTCTTC.

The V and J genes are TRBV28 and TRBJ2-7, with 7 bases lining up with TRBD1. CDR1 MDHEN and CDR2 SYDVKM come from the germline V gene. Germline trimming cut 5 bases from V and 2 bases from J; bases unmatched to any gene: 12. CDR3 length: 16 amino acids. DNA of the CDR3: TGTGCCAGCAGTACAGGGGATTGGGACCCGCCCTACGAGCAGTACTTC. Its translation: CASSTGDWDPPYEQYF.

The CDR3 nucleotides read TGTGCCAGCAGTTTAAGGGACAGGGGGAGAGACGAGCAGTACTTC. Translated, it gives CASSLRDRGRDEQYF. The rearrangement joins TRBV28 to TRBJ2-7, with TRBD1 identical over 11 bases. From germline, CDR1 is MDHEN and CDR2 SYDVKM. V shed 2 bases, J shed 5 bases, and the junction held 5 bases outside the gene matches. CDR3 length: 15 residues.

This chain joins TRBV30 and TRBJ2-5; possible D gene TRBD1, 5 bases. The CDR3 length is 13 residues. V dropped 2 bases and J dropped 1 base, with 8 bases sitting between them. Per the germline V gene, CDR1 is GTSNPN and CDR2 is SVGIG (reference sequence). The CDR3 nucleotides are TGTGCCTGGAGTCAGGGAAGCCAAGAGACCCAGTACTTC. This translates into CAWSQGSQETQYF.

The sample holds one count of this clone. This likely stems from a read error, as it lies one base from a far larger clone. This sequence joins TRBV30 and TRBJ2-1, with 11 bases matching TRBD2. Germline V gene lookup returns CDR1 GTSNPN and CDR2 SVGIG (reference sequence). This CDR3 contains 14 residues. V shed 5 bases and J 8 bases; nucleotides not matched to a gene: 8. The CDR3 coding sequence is TGTGCCTGGGGTAGGGGACTAGCGGTCGATGAGCAGTTCTTC. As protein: CAWGRGLAVDEQFF.

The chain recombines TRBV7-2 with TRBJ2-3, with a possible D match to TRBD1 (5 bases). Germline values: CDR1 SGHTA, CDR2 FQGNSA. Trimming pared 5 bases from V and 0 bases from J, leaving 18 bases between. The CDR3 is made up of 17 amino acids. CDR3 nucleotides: TGTGCCAGCAGCCTACTACAGGTTATCTCTAGCACAGATACGCAGTATTTT. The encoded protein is CASSLLQVISSTDTQYF.

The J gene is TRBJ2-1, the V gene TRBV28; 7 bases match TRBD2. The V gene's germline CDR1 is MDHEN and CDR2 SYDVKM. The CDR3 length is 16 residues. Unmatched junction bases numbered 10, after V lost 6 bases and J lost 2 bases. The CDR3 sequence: CASRGQSGGTYNEQFF. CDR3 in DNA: TGTGCCAGCAGGGGCCAATCGGGAGGAACCTACAATGAGCAGTTCTTC.

CDR3 protein: CASSPALTDTQYF. The CDR3 bases are TGTGCCAGCAGCCCCGCCTTAACAGATACGCAGTATTTT. V gene TRBV11-3 combines with J gene TRBJ2-3; D is undetermined. CDR1 and CDR2 from the germline V gene are SGHNT and YENEEA. The CDR3 is 13 residues long. Trimming cost V 5 bases and J 3 bases, with 9 bases left between them.

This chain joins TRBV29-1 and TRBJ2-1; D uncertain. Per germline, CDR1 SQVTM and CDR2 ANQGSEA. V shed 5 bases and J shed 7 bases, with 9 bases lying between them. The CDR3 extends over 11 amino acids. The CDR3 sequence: CSVPHRNEQFF. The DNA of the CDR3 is TGCAGCGTTCCTCACCGGAATGAGCAGTTCTTC.

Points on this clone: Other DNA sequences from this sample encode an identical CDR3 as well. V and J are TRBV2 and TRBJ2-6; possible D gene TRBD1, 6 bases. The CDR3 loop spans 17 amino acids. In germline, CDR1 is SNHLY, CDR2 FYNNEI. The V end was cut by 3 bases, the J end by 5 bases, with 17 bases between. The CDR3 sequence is CASSDRTVLMRANVLTF. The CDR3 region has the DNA TGTGCCAGCAGTGACCGGACAGTCCTTATGAGGGCCAACGTCCTGACTTTC. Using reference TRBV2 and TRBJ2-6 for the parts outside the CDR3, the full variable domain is EPEVTQTPSHQVTQMGQEVILRCVPISNHLYFYWYRQILGQKVEFLVSFYNNEISEKSEIFDDQFSVERPDGSNFTLKIRSTKLEDSAMYFCASSDRTVLMRANVLTFGAGSRLTVL.

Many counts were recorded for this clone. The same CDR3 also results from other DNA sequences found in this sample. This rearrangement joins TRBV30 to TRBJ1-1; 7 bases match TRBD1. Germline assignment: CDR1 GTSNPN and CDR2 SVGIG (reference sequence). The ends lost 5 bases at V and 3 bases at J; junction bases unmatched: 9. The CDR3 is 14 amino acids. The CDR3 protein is CAWSDRRGYTEAFF. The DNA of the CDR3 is TGTGCCTGGTCGGACAGGCGGGGGTACACTGAAGCTTTCTTT.

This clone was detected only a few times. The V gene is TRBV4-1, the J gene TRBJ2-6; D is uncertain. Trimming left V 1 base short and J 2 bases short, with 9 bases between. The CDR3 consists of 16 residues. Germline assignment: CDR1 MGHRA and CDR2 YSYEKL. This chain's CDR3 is CASSQVVQTGANVLTF. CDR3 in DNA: TGCGCCAGCAGCCAAGTCGTGCAGACTGGGGCCAACGTCCTGACTTTC.

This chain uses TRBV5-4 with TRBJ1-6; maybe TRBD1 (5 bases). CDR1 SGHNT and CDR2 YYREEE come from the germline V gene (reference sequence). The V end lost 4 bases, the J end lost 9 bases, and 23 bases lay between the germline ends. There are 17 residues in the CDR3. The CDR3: CASSGERGPRRGSPLHF. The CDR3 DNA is TGTGCCAGCAGCGGGGAAAGGGGCCCCCGGCGGGGTTCACCCCTCCACTTT.

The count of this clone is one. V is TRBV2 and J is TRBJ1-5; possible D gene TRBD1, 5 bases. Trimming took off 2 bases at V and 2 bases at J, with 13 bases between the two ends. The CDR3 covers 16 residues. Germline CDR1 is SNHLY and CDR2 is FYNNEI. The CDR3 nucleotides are TGTGCCAGCAGTGAATATGGGGGTAGAGGCAATCAGCCCCAGCATTTT. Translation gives CASSEYGGRGNQPQHF.

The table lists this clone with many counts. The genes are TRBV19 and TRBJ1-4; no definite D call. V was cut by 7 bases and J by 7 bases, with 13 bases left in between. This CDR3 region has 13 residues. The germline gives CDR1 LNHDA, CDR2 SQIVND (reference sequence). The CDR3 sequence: CASTPRTVEKLFF. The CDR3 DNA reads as TGTGCCAGTACCCCCCGGACGGTTGAAAAACTGTTTTTT. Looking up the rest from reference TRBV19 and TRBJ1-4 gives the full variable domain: DGGITQSPKYLFRKEGQNVTLSCEQNLNHDAMYWYRQDPGQGLRLIYYSQIVNDFQKGDIAEGYSVSREKKESFPLTVTSAQKNPTAFYLCASTPRTVEKLFFGSGTQLSVL.

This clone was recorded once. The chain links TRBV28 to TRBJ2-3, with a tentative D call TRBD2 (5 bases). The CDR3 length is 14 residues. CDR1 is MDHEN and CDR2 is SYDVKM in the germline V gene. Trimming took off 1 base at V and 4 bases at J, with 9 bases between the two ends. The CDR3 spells CASSLSGVSDTQYF. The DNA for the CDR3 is TGTGCCAGCAGTTTATCCGGGGTTTCAGATACGCAGTATTTT.

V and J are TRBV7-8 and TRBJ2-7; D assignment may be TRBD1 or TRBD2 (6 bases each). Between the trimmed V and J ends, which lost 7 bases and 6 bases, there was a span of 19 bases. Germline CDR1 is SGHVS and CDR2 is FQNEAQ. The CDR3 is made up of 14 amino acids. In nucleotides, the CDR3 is TGTGCCAGCACCCCTCAGACAGGACTACGCGAGCAGTACTTC. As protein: CASTPQTGLREQYF.

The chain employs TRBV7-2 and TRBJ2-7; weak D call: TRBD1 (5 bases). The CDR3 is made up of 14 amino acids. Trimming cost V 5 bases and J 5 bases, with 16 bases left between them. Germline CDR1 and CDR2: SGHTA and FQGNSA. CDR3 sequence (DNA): TGTGCCAGCAGCCCCGCAGGGATCGTCCACGAGCAGTACTTC. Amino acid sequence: CASSPAGIVHEQYF.

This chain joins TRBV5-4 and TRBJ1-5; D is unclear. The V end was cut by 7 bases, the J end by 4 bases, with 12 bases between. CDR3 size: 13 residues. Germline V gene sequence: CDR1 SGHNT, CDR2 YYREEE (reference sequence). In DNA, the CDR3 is TGTGCCAGCCTCGGAGGCAGTAATCAGCCCCAGCATTTT. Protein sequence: CASLGGSNQPQHF. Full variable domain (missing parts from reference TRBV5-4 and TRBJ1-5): ETGVTQSPTHLIKTRGQQVTLRCSSQSGHNTVSWYQQALGQGPQFIFQYYREEENGRGNFPPRFSGLQFPNYSSELNVNALELDDSALYLCASLGGSNQPQHFGDGTRLSIL.

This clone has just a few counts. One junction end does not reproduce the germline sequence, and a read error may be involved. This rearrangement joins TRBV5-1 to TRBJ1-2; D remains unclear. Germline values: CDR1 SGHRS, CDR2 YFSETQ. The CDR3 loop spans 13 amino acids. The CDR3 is CASSLGLSGGYTF. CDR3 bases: TGTGCCAGCAGCCTGGGCCTGAGTGGTGGCTACACCTTC.

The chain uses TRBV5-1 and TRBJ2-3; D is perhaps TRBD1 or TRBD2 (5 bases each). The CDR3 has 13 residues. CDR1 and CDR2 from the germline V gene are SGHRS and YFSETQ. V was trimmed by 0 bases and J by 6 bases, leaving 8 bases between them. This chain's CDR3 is CASSLAWGDTQYF. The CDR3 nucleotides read TGCGCCAGCAGCTTGGCGTGGGGGGATACGCAGTATTTT.

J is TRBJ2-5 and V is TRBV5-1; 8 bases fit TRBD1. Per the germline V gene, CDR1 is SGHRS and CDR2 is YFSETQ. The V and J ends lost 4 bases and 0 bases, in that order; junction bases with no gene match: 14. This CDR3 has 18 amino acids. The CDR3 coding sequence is TGCGCCAGCAGCACGCTCCCCAGGGGGCTTACGTACCAAGAGACCCAGTACTTC. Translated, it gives CASSTLPRGLTYQETQYF. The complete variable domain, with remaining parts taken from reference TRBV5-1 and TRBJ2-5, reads KAGVTQTPRYLIKTRGQQVTLSCSPISGHRSVSWYQQTPGQGLQFLFEYFSETQRNKGNFPGRFSGRQFSNSRSEMNVSTLELGDSALYLCASSTLPRGLTYQETQYFGPGTRLLVL.

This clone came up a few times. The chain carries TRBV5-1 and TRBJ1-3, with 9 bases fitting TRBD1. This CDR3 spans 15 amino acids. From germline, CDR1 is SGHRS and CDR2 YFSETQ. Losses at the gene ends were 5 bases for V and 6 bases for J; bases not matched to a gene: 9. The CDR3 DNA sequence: TGCGCCAGCAGGTCAGGACAGGGGAACGAAAACACCATATATTTT. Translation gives CASRSGQGNENTIYF.

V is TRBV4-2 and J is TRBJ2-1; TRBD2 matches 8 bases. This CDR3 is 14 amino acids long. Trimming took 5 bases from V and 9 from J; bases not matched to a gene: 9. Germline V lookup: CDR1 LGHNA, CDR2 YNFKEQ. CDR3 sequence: CASSTSGGSGEQFF. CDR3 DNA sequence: TGTGCCAGCAGCACTAGCGGCGGGAGCGGTGAGCAGTTCTTC.

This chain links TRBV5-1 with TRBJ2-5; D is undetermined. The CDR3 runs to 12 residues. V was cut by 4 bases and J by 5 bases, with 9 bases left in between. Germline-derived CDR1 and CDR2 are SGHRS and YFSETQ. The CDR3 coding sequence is TGCGCCAGCAGCGGTAATAGGGAGACCCAGTACTTC. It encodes CASSGNRETQYF.

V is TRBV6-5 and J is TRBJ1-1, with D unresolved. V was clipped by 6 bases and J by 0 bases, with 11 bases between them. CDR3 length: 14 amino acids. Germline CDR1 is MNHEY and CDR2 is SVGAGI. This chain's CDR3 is CASRPPLLNTEAFF. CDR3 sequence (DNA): TGTGCCAGCAGGCCACCCTTACTGAACACTGAAGCTTTCTTT.